This T cell receptor beta chain was obtained from a study of T cell changes during pregnancy in multiple sclerosis. Sequencing was performed with immunoSEQ multiplex PCR; in TCRdb, only in-frame clones are kept and a portion is missing. The repertoire holds about 63,000 clones, 85% to 95% seen once, with around 3% in the top ten. The CDR3 spans 15 residues. Deletions cut 2 bases from V and 9 bases from J, with 14 bases between. Germline assignment: CDR1 MDHEN and CDR2 SYDVKM. This material consisted of CD8+ T cells from peripheral blood mononuclear cells, taken in the second trimester of pregnancy. This clonotype was obtained from a female donor with multiple sclerosis, enrolled in a pregnancy study. The rearrangement joins TRBV28 to TRBJ1-6; TRBD1 might be the D (6 bases). CDR3 loop: CASSLMGRGGSPLHF. As DNA, the CDR3 is TGTGCCAGCAGTTTAATGGGGAGAGGGGGTTCACCCCTCCACTTT.